The T cell receptor (beta chain) described here comes from a study of Ad26.COV2.S vaccination and SARS-CoV-2 variants. Sequencing was performed with immunoSEQ multiplex PCR; in TCRdb, only in-frame clones are kept and a portion is missing. The profile shows about 350,000 clones, roughly 91% of them singletons. Treatment meaning: roughly 20 received Ad26.COV2.S at low or high dose, single or two shots; 5 received placebo; per-sample allocation not given. All samples were drawn on day 63, counting from the first vaccine or placebo injection. Boston hosted the donor, who was an adult aged 18-55 years. Expressing Wuhan-strain SARS-CoV-2 spike, an Ad26 vector served as the vaccine. The V gene end was trimmed by 0 bases and the J gene end by 4 bases; junction bases not matched to a gene: 6. CDR1 and CDR2 from the germline V gene are WSHSY and SAAADI. The CDR3 extends over 16 amino acids.

The input for sequencing was peripheral blood, taken in a trial of Ad26.COV2.S vaccine versus placebo. The chain has TRBV10-2 and TRBJ2-1, with 7 bases identical to TRBD1. The sequence came from a person aged 18 to 59 who received the Ad26.COV2.S COVID-19 vaccine or a placebo. CDR3: CASSESKGGAYNEQFF. The CDR3, as DNA: TGCGCCAGCAGTGAGTCGAAAGGGGGCGCTTACAATGAGCAGTTCTTC.